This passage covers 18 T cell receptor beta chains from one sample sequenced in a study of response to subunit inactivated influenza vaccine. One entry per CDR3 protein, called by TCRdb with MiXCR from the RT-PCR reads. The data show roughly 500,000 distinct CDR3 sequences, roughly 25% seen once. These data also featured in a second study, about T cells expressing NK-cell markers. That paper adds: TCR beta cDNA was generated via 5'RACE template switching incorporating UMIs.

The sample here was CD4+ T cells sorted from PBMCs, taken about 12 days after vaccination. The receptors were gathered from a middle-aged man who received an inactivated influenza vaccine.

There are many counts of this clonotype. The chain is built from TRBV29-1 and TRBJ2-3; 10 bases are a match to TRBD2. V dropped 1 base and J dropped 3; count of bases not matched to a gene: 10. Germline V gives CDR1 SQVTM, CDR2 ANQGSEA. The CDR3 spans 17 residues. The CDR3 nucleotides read TGCAGCGTTGAAGGTGCCTCTAAGCGGGGGGGAACAGATACGCAGTATTTT. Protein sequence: CSVEGASKRGGTDTQYF.

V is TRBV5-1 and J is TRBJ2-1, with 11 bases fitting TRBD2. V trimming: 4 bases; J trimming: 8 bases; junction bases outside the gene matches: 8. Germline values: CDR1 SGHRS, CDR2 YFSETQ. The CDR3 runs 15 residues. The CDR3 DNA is TGCGCCAGCAGCGTAGCGGGAGGGGCGATAGATGAGCAGTTCTTC. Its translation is CASSVAGGAIDEQFF.

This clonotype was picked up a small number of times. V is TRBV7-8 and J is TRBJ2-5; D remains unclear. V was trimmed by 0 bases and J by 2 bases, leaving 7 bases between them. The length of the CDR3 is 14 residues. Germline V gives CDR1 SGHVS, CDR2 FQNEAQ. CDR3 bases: TGTGCCAGCAGCTTAGCAGAACTACAAGAGACCCAGTACTTC. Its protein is CASSLAELQETQYF. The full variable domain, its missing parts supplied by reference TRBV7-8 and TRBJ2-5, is GAGVSQSPRYKVAKRGQDVALRCDPISGHVSLFWYQQALGQGPEFLTYFQNEAQLDKSGLPSDRFFAERPEGSVSTLKIQRTQQEDSAVYLCASSLAELQETQYFGPGTRLLVL.

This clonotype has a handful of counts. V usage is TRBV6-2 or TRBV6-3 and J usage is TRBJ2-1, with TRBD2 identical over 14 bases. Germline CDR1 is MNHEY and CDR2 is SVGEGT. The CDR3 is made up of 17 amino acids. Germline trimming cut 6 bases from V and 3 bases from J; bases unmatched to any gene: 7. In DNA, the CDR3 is TGTGCCAGCAGCTCGACTAGCGGGAGGGATCACTACAATGAGCAGTTCTTC. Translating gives CASSSTSGRDHYNEQFF.

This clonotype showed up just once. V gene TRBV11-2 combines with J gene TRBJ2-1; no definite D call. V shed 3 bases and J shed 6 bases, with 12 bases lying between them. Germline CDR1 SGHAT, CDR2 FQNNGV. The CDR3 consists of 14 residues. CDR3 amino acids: CASSFPQKSNEQFF. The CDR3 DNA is TGTGCCAGCAGCTTTCCCCAAAAATCCAATGAGCAGTTCTTC.

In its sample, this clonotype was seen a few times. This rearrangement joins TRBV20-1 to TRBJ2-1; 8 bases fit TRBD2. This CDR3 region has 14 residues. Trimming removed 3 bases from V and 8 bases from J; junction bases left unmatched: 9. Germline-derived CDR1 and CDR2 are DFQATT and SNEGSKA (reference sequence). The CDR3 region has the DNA TGCAGTGCTAGGGGTGGGACTAGTTACCATGAGCAGTTCTTC. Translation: CSARGGTSYHEQFF.

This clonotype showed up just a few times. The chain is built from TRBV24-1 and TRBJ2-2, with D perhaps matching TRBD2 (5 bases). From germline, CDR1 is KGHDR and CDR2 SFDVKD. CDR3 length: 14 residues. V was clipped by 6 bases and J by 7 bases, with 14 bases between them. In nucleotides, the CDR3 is TGTGCCACCAGTCTTGGACTGGGAATCGGGGAGCTGTTTTTT. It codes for CATSLGLGIGELFF.

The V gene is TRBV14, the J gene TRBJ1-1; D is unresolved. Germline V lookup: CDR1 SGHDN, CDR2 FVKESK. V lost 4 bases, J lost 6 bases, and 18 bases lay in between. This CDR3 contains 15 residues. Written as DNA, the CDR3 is TGTGCCAGCAGCCCCTTAGGCCCATTCTTATCTGAAGCTTTCTTT. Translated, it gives CASSPLGPFLSEAFF. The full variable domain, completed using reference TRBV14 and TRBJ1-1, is EAGVTQFPSHSVIEKGQTVTLRCDPISGHDNLYWYRRVMGKEIKFLLHFVKESKQDESGMPNNRFLAERTGGTYSTLKVQPAELEDSGVYFCASSPLGPFLSEAFFGQGTRLTVV.

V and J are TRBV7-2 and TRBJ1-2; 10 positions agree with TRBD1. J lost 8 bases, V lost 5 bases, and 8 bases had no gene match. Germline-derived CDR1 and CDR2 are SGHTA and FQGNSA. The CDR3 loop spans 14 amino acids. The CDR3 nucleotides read TGTGCCAGCAGCACGCGACAGGGGGCGGGAGGCTACACCTTC. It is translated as CASSTRQGAGGYTF.

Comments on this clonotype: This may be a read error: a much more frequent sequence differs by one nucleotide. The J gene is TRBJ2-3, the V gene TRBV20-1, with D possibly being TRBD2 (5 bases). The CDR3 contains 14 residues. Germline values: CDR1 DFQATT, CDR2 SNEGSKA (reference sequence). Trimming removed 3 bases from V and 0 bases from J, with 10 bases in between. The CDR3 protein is CSASKRGSTDTQYF. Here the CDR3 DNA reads TGCAGTGCTAGTAAGAGAGGGAGCACAGATACGCAGTATTTT.

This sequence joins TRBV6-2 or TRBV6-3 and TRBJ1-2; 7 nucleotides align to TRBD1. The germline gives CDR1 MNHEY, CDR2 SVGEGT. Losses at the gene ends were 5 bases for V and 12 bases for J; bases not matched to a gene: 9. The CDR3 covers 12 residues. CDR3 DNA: TGTGCCAGCAGTGACAACAGGGGATGGAACACCTTC. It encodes CASSDNRGWNTF.

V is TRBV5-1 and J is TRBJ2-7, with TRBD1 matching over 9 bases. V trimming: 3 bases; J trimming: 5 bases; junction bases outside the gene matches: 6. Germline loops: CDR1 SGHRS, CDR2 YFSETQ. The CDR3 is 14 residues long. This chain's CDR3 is CASSSDRGSNEQYF. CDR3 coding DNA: TGCGCCAGCAGCTCGGACAGGGGAAGTAACGAGCAGTACTTC.

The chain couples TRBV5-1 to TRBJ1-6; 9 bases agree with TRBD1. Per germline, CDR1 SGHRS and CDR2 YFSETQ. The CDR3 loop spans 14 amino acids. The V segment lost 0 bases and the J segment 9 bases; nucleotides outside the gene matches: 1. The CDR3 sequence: CASSLEGQGSPLHF. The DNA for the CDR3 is TGCGCCAGCAGCTTGGAGGGACAGGGTTCACCCCTCCACTTT.

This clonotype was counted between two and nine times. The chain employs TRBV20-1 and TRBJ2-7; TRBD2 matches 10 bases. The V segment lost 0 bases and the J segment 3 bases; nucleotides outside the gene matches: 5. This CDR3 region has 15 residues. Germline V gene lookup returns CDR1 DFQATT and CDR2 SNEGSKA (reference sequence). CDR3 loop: CSARDLLAGSYEQYF. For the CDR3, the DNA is TGCAGTGCTAGAGATCTACTAGCGGGGAGCTACGAGCAGTACTTC.

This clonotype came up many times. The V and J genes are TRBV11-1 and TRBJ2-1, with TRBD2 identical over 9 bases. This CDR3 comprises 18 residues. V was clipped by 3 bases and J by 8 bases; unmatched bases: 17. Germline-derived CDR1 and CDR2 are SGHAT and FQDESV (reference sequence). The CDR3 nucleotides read TGTGCCAGCAGCTTTCCTCCCAGGCTAGCGGGAAAGAGGGATGAGCAGTTCTTC. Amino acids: CASSFPPRLAGKRDEQFF.

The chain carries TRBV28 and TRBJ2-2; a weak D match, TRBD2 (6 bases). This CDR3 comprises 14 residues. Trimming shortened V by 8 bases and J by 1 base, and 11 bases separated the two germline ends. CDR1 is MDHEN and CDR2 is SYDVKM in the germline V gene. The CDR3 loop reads CASYSGVNTGELFF. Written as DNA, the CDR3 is TGTGCCAGCTATAGCGGAGTGAACACCGGGGAGCTGTTTTTT. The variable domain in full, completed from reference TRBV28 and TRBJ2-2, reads DVKVTQSSRYLVKRTGEKVFLECVQDMDHENMFWYRQDPGLGLRLIYFSYDVKMKEKGDIPEGYSVSREKKERFSLILESASTNQTSMYLCASYSGVNTGELFFGEGSRLTVL.

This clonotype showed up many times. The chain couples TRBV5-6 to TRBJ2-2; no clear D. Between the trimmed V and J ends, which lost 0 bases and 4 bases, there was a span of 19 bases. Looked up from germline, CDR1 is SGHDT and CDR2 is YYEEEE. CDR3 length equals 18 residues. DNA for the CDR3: TGTGCCAGCAGCTTGGACTCCCTGGACGCCTTATTCACCGGGGAGCTGTTTTTT. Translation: CASSLDSLDALFTGELFF.

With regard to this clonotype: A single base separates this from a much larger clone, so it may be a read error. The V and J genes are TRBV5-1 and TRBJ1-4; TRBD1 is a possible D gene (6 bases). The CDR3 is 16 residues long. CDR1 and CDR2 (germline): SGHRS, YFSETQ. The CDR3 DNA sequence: TGCGCCAGCAGCTTGGGGCCCGGGACAACTAATGAAGAACTGTTTTTT. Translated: CASSLGPGTTNEELFF.